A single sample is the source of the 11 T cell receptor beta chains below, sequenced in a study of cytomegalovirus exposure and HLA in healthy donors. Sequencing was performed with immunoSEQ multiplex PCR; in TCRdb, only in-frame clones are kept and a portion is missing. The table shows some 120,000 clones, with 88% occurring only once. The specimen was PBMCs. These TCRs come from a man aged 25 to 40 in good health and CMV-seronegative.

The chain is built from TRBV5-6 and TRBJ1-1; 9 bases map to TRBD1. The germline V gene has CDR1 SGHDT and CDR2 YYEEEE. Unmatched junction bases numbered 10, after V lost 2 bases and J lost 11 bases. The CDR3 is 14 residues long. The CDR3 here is CASSFAGQGFDAFF. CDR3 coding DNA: TGTGCCAGCAGCTTCGCCGGACAGGGGTTCGATGCTTTCTTT. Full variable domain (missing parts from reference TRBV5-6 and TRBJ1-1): DAGVTQSPTHLIKTRGQQVTLRCSPKSGHDTVSWYQQALGQGPQFIFQYYEEEERQRGNFPDRFSGHQFPNYSSELNVNALLLGDSALYLCASSFAGQGFDAFFGQGTRLTVV.

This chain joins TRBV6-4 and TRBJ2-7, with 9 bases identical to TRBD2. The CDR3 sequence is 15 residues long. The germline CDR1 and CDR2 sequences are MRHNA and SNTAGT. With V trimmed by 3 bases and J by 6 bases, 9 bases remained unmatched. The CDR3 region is CASSDKASGIGEQYF. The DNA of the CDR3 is TGTGCCAGCAGTGATAAAGCTAGCGGGATCGGCGAGCAGTACTTC.

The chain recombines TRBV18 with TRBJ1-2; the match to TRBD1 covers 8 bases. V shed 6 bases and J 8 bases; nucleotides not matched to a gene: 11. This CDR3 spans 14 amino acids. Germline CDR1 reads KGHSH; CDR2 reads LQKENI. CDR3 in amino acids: CASSPDRVSWGYTF. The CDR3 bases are TGTGCCAGCTCCCCGGACAGGGTGTCTTGGGGCTACACCTTC.

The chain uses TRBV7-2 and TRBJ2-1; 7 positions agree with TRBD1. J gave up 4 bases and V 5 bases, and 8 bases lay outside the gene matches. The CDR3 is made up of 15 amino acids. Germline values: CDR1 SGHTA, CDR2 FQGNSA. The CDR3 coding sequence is TGTGCCAGCAGCCACCCCGGGACAGTATACAATGAGCAGTTCTTC. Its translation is CASSHPGTVYNEQFF.

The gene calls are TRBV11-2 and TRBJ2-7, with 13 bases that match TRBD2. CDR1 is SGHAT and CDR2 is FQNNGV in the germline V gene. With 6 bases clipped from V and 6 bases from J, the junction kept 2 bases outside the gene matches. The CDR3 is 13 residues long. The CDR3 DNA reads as TGTGCCAGCAGGGGACTAGCGGGACCCGAGCAGTACTTC. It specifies CASRGLAGPEQYF.

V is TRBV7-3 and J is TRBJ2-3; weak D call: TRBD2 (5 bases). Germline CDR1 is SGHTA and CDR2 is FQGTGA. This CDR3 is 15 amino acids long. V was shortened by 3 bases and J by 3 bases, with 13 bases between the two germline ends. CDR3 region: CASSLGGYTTDTQYF. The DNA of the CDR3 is TGTGCCAGCAGCTTGGGCGGGTACACGACAGATACGCAGTATTTT.

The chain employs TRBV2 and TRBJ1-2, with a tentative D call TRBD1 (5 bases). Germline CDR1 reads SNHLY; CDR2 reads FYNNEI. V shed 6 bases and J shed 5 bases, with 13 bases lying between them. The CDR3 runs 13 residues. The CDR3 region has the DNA TGTGCCAGCAGAGACAGACGGTCATATGGCTACACCTTC. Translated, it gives CASRDRRSYGYTF.

The CDR3 sequence is CAWSVRDRDTQPQHF. The CDR3 DNA follows: TGTGCCTGGAGTGTACGGGACAGGGATACTCAGCCCCAGCATTTT. J is TRBJ1-5 and V is TRBV30, with 9 nucleotides matching TRBD1. Germline loops: CDR1 GTSNPN, CDR2 SVGIG (reference sequence). This CDR3 has 15 residues. The junction had 6 bases not matched to a gene; V was cut back by 0 bases and J by 6 bases. The complete variable domain, with remaining parts taken from reference TRBV30 and TRBJ1-5, reads SQTIHQWPATLVQPVGSPLSLECTVEGTSNPNLYWYRQAAGRGLQLLFYSVGIGQISSEVPQNLSASRPQDRQFILSSKKLLLSDSGFYLCAWSVRDRDTQPQHFGDGTRLSIL.

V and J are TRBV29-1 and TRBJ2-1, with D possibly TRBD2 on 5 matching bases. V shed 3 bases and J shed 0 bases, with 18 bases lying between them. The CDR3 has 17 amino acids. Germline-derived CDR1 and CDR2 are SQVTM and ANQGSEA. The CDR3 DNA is TGCAGCGTTGAGAGGTTTGGGAGTCAGTTCTCCTACAATGAGCAGTTCTTC. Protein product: CSVERFGSQFSYNEQFF.

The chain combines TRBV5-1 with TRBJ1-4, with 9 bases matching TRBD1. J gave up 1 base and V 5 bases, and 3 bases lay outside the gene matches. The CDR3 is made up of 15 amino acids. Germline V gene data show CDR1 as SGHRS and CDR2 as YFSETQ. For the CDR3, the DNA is TGCGCCAGCAGGACAGGGGGATTAACTAATGAAAAACTGTTTTTT. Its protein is CASRTGGLTNEKLFF.

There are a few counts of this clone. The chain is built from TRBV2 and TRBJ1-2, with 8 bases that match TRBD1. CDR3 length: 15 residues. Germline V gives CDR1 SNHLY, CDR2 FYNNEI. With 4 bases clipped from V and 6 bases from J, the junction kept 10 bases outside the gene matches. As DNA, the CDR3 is TGTGCCAGCAGTGCCTGGGCAGGGGGCATCGATGGCTACACCTTC. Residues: CASSAWAGGIDGYTF. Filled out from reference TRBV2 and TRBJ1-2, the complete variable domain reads EPEVTQTPSHQVTQMGQEVILRCVPISNHLYFYWYRQILGQKVEFLVSFYNNEISEKSEIFDDQFSVERPDGSNFTLKIRSTKLEDSAMYFCASSAWAGGIDGYTFGSGTRLTVV.